Below are 14 T cell receptor beta chains sequenced from a single sample in a study of persistence of HIV-infected CD4 T cells. Cells were stimulated nonspecifically with anti-CD3/anti-CD28 magnetic beads. CD4+ T cells upregulating both CD40 ligand and CD69 were sorted as responding cells. The libraries were made with immunoSEQ version 4 in survey mode. Assay used: immunoSEQ multiplex PCR; TCRdb lists only in-frame clones, some missing. Here the sample spans around 40,000 clones, roughly 90% being singletons. Their antigens remain unidentified. The source was CD4+ T cells sorted from PBMCs after 18-hour stimulation, collected from a patient who received antiretroviral therapy. These receptors came from an adult woman with HIV who was CMV-seropositive.

The chain carries TRBV11-3 and TRBJ2-2; 8 nucleotides agree with TRBD1. The CDR3 has 18 amino acids. Germline V CDR1 and CDR2: SGHNT, YENEEA. J lost 4 bases, V lost 5 bases, and 15 bases had no gene match. This chain's CDR3 is CASSRSSGGVGVTGELFF. CDR3 coding DNA: TGTGCCAGCAGCCGGTCTTCAGGGGGCGTGGGGGTCACCGGGGAGCTGTTTTTT.

This rearrangement joins TRBV5-4 to TRBJ1-4; 8 positions match TRBD1. Germline V CDR1 and CDR2: SGHNT, YYREEE (reference sequence). This CDR3 contains 14 residues. V trimming: 0 bases; J trimming: 7 bases; junction bases outside the gene matches: 2. CDR3 in amino acids: CASSLDRGSEKLFF. The CDR3 bases are TGTGCCAGCAGCTTGGACAGGGGGAGTGAAAAACTGTTTTTT.

The J gene is TRBJ2-2, the V gene TRBV7-6, with TRBD1 identical over 9 bases. This CDR3 has 15 amino acids. Trimming took 1 base from V and 5 from J; bases not matched to a gene: 2. Germline V gene lookup returns CDR1 SGHVS and CDR2 FNYEAQ. The CDR3 spells CASSLVTGGTGELFF. The CDR3 nucleotides are TGTGCCAGCAGCTTAGTGACAGGGGGGACCGGGGAGCTGTTTTTT.

This clone was seen once. The V and J genes are TRBV7-3 and TRBJ2-2; D unresolved. V was trimmed by 0 bases and J by 7 bases, leaving 6 bases between them. CDR3 length: 13 residues. Looked up from germline, CDR1 is SGHTA and CDR2 is FQGTGA. The DNA of the CDR3 is TGTGCCAGCAGCTTAACAGTTAGCGGGGAGCTGTTTTTT. The encoded protein is CASSLTVSGELFF.

The chain couples TRBV5-8 to TRBJ2-5; TRBD2 aligns across 9 bases. The V gene end was trimmed by 4 bases and the J gene end by 5 bases; junction bases not matched to a gene: 9. Germline V CDR1 and CDR2: SGHTS, YDEGEE. CDR3 size: 15 residues. The CDR3 loop reads CASSGGHAGGETQYF. Here the CDR3 DNA reads TGTGCCAGCAGCGGGGGACACGCGGGAGGGGAGACCCAGTACTTC.

The V gene is TRBV7-8, the J gene TRBJ1-5, with D possibly being TRBD1 (6 bases). The germline V and J ends were trimmed by 0 bases and 2 bases, with 17 bases remaining between them. CDR1 is SGHVS and CDR2 is FQNEAQ in the germline V gene. The CDR3 has 18 residues. CDR3 nucleotide sequence: TGTGCCAGCAGCTTAGCGCGTCTGGGGGCGGGAGGCAATCAGCCCCAGCATTTT. Its translation is CASSLARLGAGGNQPQHF.

The V call is TRBV29-1, the J call TRBJ1-5; D is perhaps TRBD1 (6 bases). There are 14 residues in the CDR3. V gave up 6 bases and J gave up 4 bases, with 16 bases separating them. Germline CDR1 reads SQVTM; CDR2 reads ANQGSEA. In DNA form, the CDR3 reads TGCAGCGTCTCAACAGGGCTGGGGAATCAGCCCCAGCATTTT. Its protein product is CSVSTGLGNQPQHF.

The chain carries TRBV5-1 and TRBJ2-2, with 11 bases lining up with TRBD1. Germline CDR1 and CDR2: SGHRS and YFSETQ. J lost 6 bases, V lost 5 bases, and 9 bases had no gene match. There are 16 residues in the CDR3. This CDR3 reads CASSEPGQGVSGELFF. The CDR3 nucleotides are TGCGCCAGCAGTGAACCGGGACAGGGGGTATCCGGGGAGCTGTTTTTT.

The gene calls are TRBV5-1 and TRBJ2-1, with 8 bases that match TRBD1. V lost 4 bases, J lost 4 bases, and 7 bases stayed unmatched. Germline V gene data show CDR1 as SGHRS and CDR2 as YFSETQ. This CDR3 is built from 15 residues. CDR3 in DNA: TGCGCCAGCAGCCAAGGACAGGGTTCGTACAATGAGCAGTTCTTC. As protein: CASSQGQGSYNEQFF.

This clone was recorded a few times. The chain recombines TRBV7-3 with TRBJ1-1; D is uncertain. Germline CDR1 and CDR2: SGHTA and FQGTGA. The germline V and J ends were trimmed by 0 bases and 3 bases, with 5 bases remaining between them. The CDR3 sequence is 13 residues long. CDR3 sequence (DNA): TGTGCCAGCAGCTTAACGGGGTACACTGAAGCTTTCTTT. Translating it yields CASSLTGYTEAFF.

The chain has TRBV4-1 and TRBJ2-5; D is undetermined. V gave up 1 base and J gave up 4 bases, with 7 bases separating them. The germline CDR1 and CDR2 sequences are MGHRA and YSYEKL. CDR3 length equals 13 residues. The CDR3 DNA is TGCGCCAGCAGCCAAGGGCCACGAGAGACCCAGTACTTC. This translates into CASSQGPRETQYF.

The chain joins TRBV24-1 to TRBJ2-1, with 10 nucleotides matching TRBD1. With 5 bases clipped from V and 4 bases from J, the junction kept 4 bases outside the gene matches. This CDR3 has 15 amino acids. Germline values: CDR1 KGHDR, CDR2 SFDVKD. This CDR3 is CATSGDRGVYNEQFF. The CDR3 DNA is TGTGCCACCAGTGGGGACAGGGGCGTTTACAATGAGCAGTTCTTC.

The chain employs TRBV5-5 and TRBJ1-4, with TRBD1 matching 11 bases. With V trimmed by 0 bases and J by 8 bases, 3 bases remained unmatched. This CDR3 is 15 amino acids long. The germline V gene has CDR1 SGHKS and CDR2 YYEKEE (reference sequence). CDR3 coding DNA: TGTGCCAGCAGCTTGGTGAGGGACAGGGGGGAAAAACTGTTTTTT. As protein: CASSLVRDRGEKLFF.

As concerns this clone: Relative to the germline gene, one junction end is altered; a read error may explain this. This chain links TRBV5-1 with TRBJ1-2; no clear D gene. Germline lookup yields CDR1 SGHRS and CDR2 YFSETQ. This CDR3 has 16 amino acids. The CDR3 loop is CASSLGGTGVNHGYTF. For the CDR3, the DNA is TGCGCCAGCAGCTTGGGAGGAACTGGGGTTAACCATGGCTACACCTTC.